This T cell receptor beta chain was obtained from a study of cytomegalovirus exposure and HLA in healthy donors. Study observations and caveats: Among immune exposure information, only CMV serostatus was available.

The PCR used 60 Vbeta and 13 Jbeta primers. Produced via immunoSEQ multiplex PCR; TCRdb's table is partial and in-frame only. The table includes around 70,000 clones, 78% detected once. A note on this clone: Its antigen remains unknown.

V lost 7 bases and J lost 5, with 17 bases in between. Germline V lookup: CDR1 MNHEY, CDR2 SVGAGI. The length of the CDR3 is 15 residues. The sequence came from a woman in her forties in good health and CMV-seropositive. The source material was PBMCs. V is TRBV6-5 and J is TRBJ2-2; weak D call: TRBD1 (5 bases). The CDR3 here is CASNSYRSGTGELFF. The CDR3 coding sequence is TGTGCCAGCAACAGTTACAGGTCAGGGACCGGGGAGCTGTTTTTT.